This is a list of T cell receptor beta chains from one sample in a study of cytomegalovirus exposure and HLA in healthy donors. Measured with immunoSEQ multiplex PCR; TCRdb has only the in-frame clones, and not every one. The sample contains 260,000 or so clones, 90% of which appear only once. The sequenced sample consisted of PBMCs. Receptor source: a woman in her thirties in good health and CMV-seronegative. Each CDR3 is given with its conserved first and last residue. Fields, in order: V gene, CDR3 length, CDR3 protein.

V gene: TRBV28; CDR3 length: 17; CDR3 protein: CASSVMQTSGRDYEQYF
V gene: TRBV27; CDR3 length: 17; CDR3 protein: CASSFRQTSGRTETQYF
V gene: TRBV28; CDR3 length: 11; CDR3 protein: CAISGQYGYTF
V gene: TRBV6-1; CDR3 length: 15; CDR3 protein: CASSEVTDTNYGYTF
V gene: TRBV27; CDR3 length: 15; CDR3 protein: CASSFGSGREYEQYF
V gene: TRBV28; CDR3 length: 11; CDR3 protein: CASSFTRAQYF
V gene: TRBV9; CDR3 length: 14; CDR3 protein: CASSVGLVGYEQYF
V gene: TRBV6-1; CDR3 length: 13; CDR3 protein: CASSQTGRETQYF
V gene: TRBV7-8; CDR3 length: 15; CDR3 protein: CASSPSGFYPYEQYF
V gene: TRBV28; CDR3 length: 14; CDR3 protein: CASSERSGVQPQHF
V gene: TRBV18; CDR3 length: 14; CDR3 protein: CASSLQTTPGTQYF
V gene: TRBV15; CDR3 length: 15; CDR3 protein: CATSRDRVRTGEQYF
V gene: TRBV4-3; CDR3 length: 15; CDR3 protein: CASSSRLAGADTQYF
V gene: TRBV28; CDR3 length: 12; CDR3 protein: CASTTAPYEQYF
V gene: TRBV28; CDR3 length: 15; CDR3 protein: CASSLGQGMAGELFF
V gene: TRBV5-4; CDR3 length: 15; CDR3 protein: CASSDGGTGNTEAFF
V gene: TRBV5-1; CDR3 length: 16; CDR3 protein: CASGVTAGSSYNEQFF
V gene: TRBV2; CDR3 length: 16; CDR3 protein: CASVGPSGSVYNEQFF
V gene: TRBV11-2; CDR3 length: 15; CDR3 protein: CASSPQRSGANVLTF
V gene: TRBV2; CDR3 length: 18; CDR3 protein: CASSGQGRGYSGLYEQYF
V gene: TRBV27; CDR3 length: 15; CDR3 protein: CASSHGPPMNTEAFF